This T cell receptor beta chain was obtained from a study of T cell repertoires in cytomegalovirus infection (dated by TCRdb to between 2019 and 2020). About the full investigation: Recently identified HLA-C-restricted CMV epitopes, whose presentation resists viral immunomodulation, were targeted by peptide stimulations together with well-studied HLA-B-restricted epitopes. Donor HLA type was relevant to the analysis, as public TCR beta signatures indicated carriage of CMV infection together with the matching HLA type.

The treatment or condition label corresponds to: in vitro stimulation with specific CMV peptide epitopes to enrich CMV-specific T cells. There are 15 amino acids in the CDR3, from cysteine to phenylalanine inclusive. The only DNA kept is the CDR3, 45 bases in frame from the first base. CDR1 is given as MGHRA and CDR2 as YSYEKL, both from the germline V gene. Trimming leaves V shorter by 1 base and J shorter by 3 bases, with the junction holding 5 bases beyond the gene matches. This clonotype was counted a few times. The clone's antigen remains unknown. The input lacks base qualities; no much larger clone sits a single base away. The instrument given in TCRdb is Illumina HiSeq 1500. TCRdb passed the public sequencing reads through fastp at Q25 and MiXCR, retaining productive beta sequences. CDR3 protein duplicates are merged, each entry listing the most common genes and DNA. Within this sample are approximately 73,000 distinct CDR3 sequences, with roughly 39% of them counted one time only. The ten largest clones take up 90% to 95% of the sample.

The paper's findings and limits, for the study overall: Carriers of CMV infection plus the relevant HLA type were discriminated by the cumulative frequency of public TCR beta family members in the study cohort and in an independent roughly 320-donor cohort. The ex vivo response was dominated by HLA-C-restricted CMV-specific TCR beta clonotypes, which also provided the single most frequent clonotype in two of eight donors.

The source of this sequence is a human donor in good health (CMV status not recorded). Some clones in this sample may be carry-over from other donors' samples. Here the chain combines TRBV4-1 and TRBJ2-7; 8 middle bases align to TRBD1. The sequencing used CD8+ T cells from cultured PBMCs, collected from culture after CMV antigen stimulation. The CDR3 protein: CASSQAGTGHYEQYF. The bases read TGCGCCAGCAGCCAAGCCGGGACAGGCCACTACGAGCAGTACTTC.